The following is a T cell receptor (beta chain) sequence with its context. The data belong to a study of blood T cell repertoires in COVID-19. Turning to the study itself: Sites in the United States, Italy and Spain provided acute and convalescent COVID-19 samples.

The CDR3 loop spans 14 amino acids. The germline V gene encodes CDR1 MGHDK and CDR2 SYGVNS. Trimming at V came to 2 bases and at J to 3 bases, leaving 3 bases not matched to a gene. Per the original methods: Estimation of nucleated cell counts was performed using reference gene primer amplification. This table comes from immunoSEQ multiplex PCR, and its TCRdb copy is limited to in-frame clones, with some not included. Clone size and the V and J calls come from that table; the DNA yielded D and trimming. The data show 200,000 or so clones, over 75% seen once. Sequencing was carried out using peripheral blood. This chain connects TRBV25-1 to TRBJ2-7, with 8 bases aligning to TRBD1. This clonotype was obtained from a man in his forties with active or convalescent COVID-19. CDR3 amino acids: CASSEIGQGYEQYF. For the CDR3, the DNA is TGTGCCAGCAGTGAAATCGGACAGGGCTACGAGCAGTACTTC.